Listed below are T cell receptor beta chains from one sample, sequenced in a study of human T cells and chemical hapten exposure. A single record per CDR3 protein comes from TCRdb applying MiXCR to the RACE reads. The sample has some 77,000 distinct CDR3 sequences; approximately 8.1% are singletons. Sequenced material: whole blood. All receptors come from a female donor in good health. Some clones in this sample may be carry-over from other donors' samples. Each CDR3 is given with its conserved first and last residue. Each record gives: clone size, J gene, V gene, D gene, CDR3 protein, CDR3 DNA. A D gene is named only where the DNA matches it firmly. Not all rows give a size; the values are once, few, many and, for expanded clones, a class.

-,TRBJ1-2,TRBV12-5,-,CASGFGEGYGYTF,TGTGCTAGTGGCTTTGGGGAGGGCTATGGCTACACCTTC
many,TRBJ1-1,TRBV25-1,-,CASSELGGHTEAFF,TGTGCCAGCAGTGAGTTGGGGGGGCACACTGAAGCTTTCTTT
-,TRBJ1-5,TRBV5-6,-,CASSSRSGFSNQPQHF,TGTGCCAGCAGCTCACGTTCAGGGTTTAGCAATCAGCCCCAGCATTTT
many,TRBJ1-1,TRBV19,-,CASSITENTEAFF,TGTGCCAGTAGTATCACAGAGAACACTGAAGCTTTCTTT
many,TRBJ2-1,TRBV6-2/TRBV6-3,TRBD1,CASSSPGQRKDYNEQFF,TGTGCCAGCAGTTCCCCGGGACAGAGAAAAGATTACAATGAGCAGTTCTTC
once,TRBJ2-3,TRBV12-3/TRBV12-4,TRBD2,CASSLPGLAGSMGGPGWQYF,TGTGCCAGCAGTCTACCGGGACTAGCGGGGTCAATGGGAGGTCCGGGGTGGCAGTATTTT
-,TRBJ1-1,TRBV6-2/TRBV6-3,-,CASSYSVGGRNTEAFF,TGTGCCAGCAGTTACTCCGTGGGGGGCAGGAACACTGAAGCTTTCTTT
few,TRBJ1-1,TRBV6-6,-,CASSRPGEGNVVGGAFF,TGTGCCAGCAGCCGTCCTGGCGAAGGGAATGTGGTGGGGGGAGCTTTCTTT
few,TRBJ1-1,TRBV11-2,-,CASRYDSDTKF,TGTGCCAGCAGGTATGACAGCGACACGAAATTT
few,TRBJ2-3,TRBV7-9,TRBD1,CASSAGTASTDTQYF,TGTGCCAGCAGCGCAGGGACAGCTAGCACAGATACGCAGTATTTT
-,TRBJ2-7,TRBV12-3/TRBV12-4,TRBD2,CASSTSGGRSYEQYF,TGTGCCAGCAGTACTAGCGGGGGGCGATCCTACGAGCAGTACTTC
-,TRBJ1-5,TRBV5-1,-,CASSWDGYQPQHF,TGCGCCAGCAGCTGGGACGGTTATCAGCCCCAGCATTTT
many,TRBJ2-5,TRBV2,-,CASGGTETQYF,TGTGCCAGCGGAGGGACTGAGACCCAGTACTTC
few,TRBJ1-5,TRBV6-6,TRBD1,CASSRQGRGNQPQHF,TGTGCCAGCAGCAGACAGGGTCGGGGCAATCAGCCCCAGCATTTT
few,TRBJ2-2,TRBV11-2,TRBD1,CASGTGLNTGELFF,TGTGCCAGCGGGACAGGGTTGAACACCGGGGAGCTGTTTTTT
many,TRBJ1-2,TRBV4-1,-,CASSQDQRTRLRNYGYTF,TGCGCCAGCAGCCAAGATCAACGGACACGACTCCGAAACTATGGCTACACCTTC
many,TRBJ2-3,TRBV29-1,-,CSVDRVADTQYF,TGCAGCGTTGACAGGGTTGCAGATACGCAGTATTTT
-,TRBJ2-3,TRBV12-3/TRBV12-4,-,CASPATTDTQYF,TGTGCCAGCCCCGCTACCACAGATACGCAGTATTTT
many,TRBJ2-3,TRBV12-3/TRBV12-4,-,CASSLPGTDTQYF,TGTGCCAGCAGTTTACCGGGCACAGATACGCAGTATTTT
many,TRBJ2-7,TRBV24-1,TRBD1,CATSVQGAGTGGHYEQYF,TGTGCCACCAGTGTCCAAGGGGCCGGGACAGGGGGCCACTACGAGCAGTACTTC
few,TRBJ1-2,TRBV20-1,-,CSARESGGGGGGYTF,TGCAGTGCTAGAGAATCGGGTGGGGGGGGCGGCGGCTACACCTTC
few,TRBJ2-7,TRBV6-1,TRBD1,CASSKEQGAYEQYF,TGTGCCAGCAGTAAAGAACAGGGGGCCTACGAGCAGTACTTC
-,TRBJ1-2,TRBV12-3/TRBV12-4,-,CASRHVLIEGSGGYTF,TGTGCCAGCAGACACGTGCTGATAGAGGGGTCGGGAGGCTACACCTTC
many,TRBJ2-3,TRBV11-2,TRBD2,CASSLLGLAGGRTDTQYF,TGTGCCAGCAGCTTGTTGGGACTAGCGGGGGGTCGTACAGATACGCAGTATTTT
-,TRBJ2-2,TRBV29-1,TRBD1,CSARDRGPDTGELFF,TGCAGCGCAAGGGACAGGGGACCGGATACCGGGGAGCTGTTTTTT
few,TRBJ2-2,TRBV20-1,-,CSARGTPNTGELFF,TGCAGTGCTAGGGGGACTCCTAACACCGGGGAGCTGTTTTTT
-,TRBJ1-1,TRBV7-2,-,CASSSGQQAFF,TGTGCCAGCAGCTCCGGACAGCAAGCTTTCTTT
many,TRBJ1-1,TRBV18,-,CASSPRGTLNTEAFF,TGTGCCAGCTCACCGAGAGGAACCTTGAACACTGAAGCTTTCTTT
few,TRBJ1-1,TRBV12-3/TRBV12-4,-,CASKLGDMNTEAFF,TGTGCCAGCAAACTGGGCGACATGAACACTGAAGCTTTCTTT
few,TRBJ1-2,TRBV6-5,-,CASSYRGGGYTF,TGTGCCAGCAGTTACAGGGGGGGTGGCTACACCTTC
-,TRBJ1-1,TRBV29-1,-,CSVDQSVNTEAFF,TGCAGCGTTGACCAATCGGTGAACACTGAAGCTTTCTTT
few,TRBJ2-3,TRBV10-3,-,CAISGSATDTQYF,TGTGCCATCAGTGGGTCGGCCACAGATACGCAGTATTTT
few,TRBJ2-1,TRBV6-5,TRBD1,CASSSGTGRANEQFF,TGTGCCAGCAGTTCCGGGACAGGGAGGGCCAATGAGCAGTTCTTC
-,TRBJ1-6,TRBV7-2,-,CASSLRGESSYNSPLHF,TGTGCCAGCAGCTTACGGGGGGAGAGCTCCTATAATTCACCCCTCCACTTT
many,TRBJ2-7,TRBV5-1,-,CASSLSSYEQYF,TGCGCCAGCAGTCTCAGCTCCTACGAGCAGTACTTC
-,TRBJ1-1,TRBV28,-,CASSSPRRAWGTEAFF,TGTGCCAGCAGTTCACCCCGACGGGCCTGGGGCACTGAAGCTTTCTTT
many,TRBJ1-4,TRBV4-3,TRBD1,CASSPDRGSTNEKLFF,TGCGCCAGCAGCCCGGACAGGGGATCAACTAATGAAAAACTGTTTTTT
-,TRBJ2-4,TRBV6-1,TRBD1,CASSEDRGPDIQYF,TGTGCCAGCAGTGAAGACAGGGGACCGGACATTCAGTACTTC
few,TRBJ2-5,TRBV19,-,CASSGLVGETQYF,TGTGCCAGTAGCGGGTTAGTCGGGGAGACCCAGTACTTC
-,TRBJ1-2,TRBV7-8,-,CASSPQAAGRHYGYTF,TGTGCCAGCAGCCCCCAGGCCGCTGGGAGGCACTATGGCTACACCTTC
few,TRBJ2-4,TRBV7-2,-,CASSSTVAKNIQYF,TGTGCCAGCAGCTCGACAGTAGCCAAAAACATTCAGTACTTC